The T cell receptor (beta chain) under discussion was sequenced for a study of CD8 T cells in Susac syndrome. This clonotype came up a few times. Its specificity is unknown. A quantity of about 0.5 to 1 ug RNA underwent reverse transcription using random hexamers. TCRdb reanalysed the immunoSEQ multiplex PCR reads using MiXCR and keeps one entry per CDR3 protein. The sample has roughly 250,000 distinct CDR3 sequences, 90% to 97% seen once; the top ten hold approximately 0.094%. Study observations and caveats: The CD4+ T cell repertoires that were profiled in Susac syndrome showed no clonal expansion.

Germline-derived CDR1 and CDR2 are LGHDT and YNNKEL (reference sequence). This CDR3 is built from 15 residues. V was pared by 4 bases and J by 0 bases, with 7 bases between. The receptor was derived from a human donor with Susac syndrome. V usage is TRBV3-1 and J usage is TRBJ2-6; perhaps TRBD1 as D (5 bases). The sequencing sample was made of CD4+ T cells from PBMCs. CDR3 sequence reads: CASSRDSSGANVLTF. As DNA, the CDR3 is TGTGCCAGCAGCCGCGACAGCTCTGGGGCCAACGTCCTGACTTTC.